Below, 12 T cell receptor beta chains from the same sample are listed, as sequenced in a study of blood T cell repertoires in COVID-19. Produced via immunoSEQ multiplex PCR; TCRdb's table is partial and in-frame only. The sample carries 500,000 to 600,000 clones, roughly 91% recorded once. Sequencing was performed on peripheral blood. The receptors shown here come from a woman aged 45-59 years with COVID-19, enrolled during active disease.

The V and J genes are TRBV7-9 and TRBJ2-1; D may be TRBD2 (5 bases). The CDR3 runs to 12 residues. V was clipped by 1 base and J by 14 bases, with 12 bases between them. Germline CDR1 reads SEHNR; CDR2 reads FQNEAQ (reference sequence). CDR3 sequence (DNA): TGTGCCAGCAGCTTAGACCGCACGGAGGAGTTCTTC. Its protein product is CASSLDRTEEFF.

This chain joins TRBV4-1 and TRBJ2-1; TRBD1 aligns across 8 bases. There are 15 residues in the CDR3. The V and J ends lost 4 bases and 7 bases, in that order; junction bases with no gene match: 9. Germline CDR1 and CDR2: MGHRA and YSYEKL. The CDR3 sequence: CASSLSRGRGNEQFF. CDR3 DNA: TGCGCCAGCAGCCTCAGCAGGGGGCGAGGGAATGAGCAGTTCTTC.

The J gene is TRBJ1-1, the V gene TRBV20-1; D gene unclear. V was trimmed by 3 bases and J by 9 bases, leaving 11 bases between them. CDR1 is DFQATT, CDR2 SNEGSKA, per germline (reference sequence). CDR3 length equals 11 residues. In DNA, the CDR3 is TGCAGTGCTAGGGTGACCGGGAAAGCTTTCTTT. It yields the protein CSARVTGKAFF.

The chain has TRBV7-6 and TRBJ1-1; 8 nucleotides line up with TRBD1. Per germline, CDR1 SGHVS and CDR2 FNYEAQ. The junction had 18 bases not matched to a gene; V was cut back by 5 bases and J by 7 bases. This CDR3 comprises 17 residues. Here the CDR3 DNA reads TGTGCCAGCAGCGACACAGGGGGGCAGGGTTCACGGGGTGAAGCTTTCTTT. Residues: CASSDTGGQGSRGEAFF.

The chain links TRBV5-1 to TRBJ2-1, with 13 bases identical to TRBD2. The CDR3 has 19 amino acids. Germline values: CDR1 SGHRS, CDR2 YFSETQ. V lost 3 bases, J lost 0 bases, and 9 bases stayed unmatched. In DNA, the CDR3 is TGCGCCAGCAGCTCCTCCGGGACTAGCGGGGTGTTCTCCTACAATGAGCAGTTCTTC. Its translation: CASSSSGTSGVFSYNEQFF.

The genes are TRBV2 and TRBJ2-2; 13 bases are a match to TRBD2. Losses at the gene ends were 7 bases for V and 1 base for J; bases not matched to a gene: 3. Looked up from germline, CDR1 is SNHLY and CDR2 is FYNNEI. CDR3 length: 16 amino acids. In DNA, the CDR3 is TGTGCCAGCACTGGGACTAGCGGGGAGAACACCGGGGAGCTGTTTTTT. It codes for CASTGTSGENTGELFF.

This chain joins TRBV5-1 and TRBJ2-1; 8 positions match TRBD1. V trimming: 7 bases; J trimming: 6 bases; junction bases outside the gene matches: 9. Looked up from germline, CDR1 is SGHRS and CDR2 is YFSETQ. This CDR3 contains 14 residues. The CDR3 here is CASEAGTGVNEQFF. CDR3 DNA: TGCGCCAGCGAGGCGGGGACAGGTGTCAATGAGCAGTTCTTC.

CDR3 in DNA: TGCGCCAGCAGCTTGGCCATACAGGGGGTGAACACTGAAGCTTTCTTT. This sequence encodes CASSLAIQGVNTEAFF. The genes are TRBV5-1 and TRBJ1-1, with TRBD1 identical over 8 bases. Germline V CDR1 and CDR2: SGHRS, YFSETQ. This CDR3 has 16 residues. The V segment lost 0 bases and the J segment 0 bases; nucleotides outside the gene matches: 4.

V and J are TRBV29-1 and TRBJ2-7, with 8 bases identical to TRBD2. Germline CDR1 and CDR2: SQVTM and ANQGSEA. V was pared by 5 bases and J by 4 bases, with 7 bases of the junction left unmatched. This CDR3 contains 13 residues. The CDR3, as DNA: TGCAGCGTTCTCAGCGGCGGGAGGTACGAGCAGTACTTC. The encoded protein is CSVLSGGRYEQYF.

This chain joins TRBV5-1 and TRBJ1-1; D possibly corresponds to TRBD1 (5 bases). The CDR3 runs to 13 residues. The V end lost 5 bases, the J end lost 1 base, and 9 bases lay between the germline ends. CDR1 and CDR2 (germline): SGHRS, YFSETQ. DNA of the CDR3: TGCGCCAGCAGGGAGGGGCAGAACACTGAAGCTTTCTTT. This sequence encodes CASREGQNTEAFF. Full variable domain (outside the CDR3, taken from reference TRBV5-1 and TRBJ1-1): KAGVTQTPRYLIKTRGQQVTLSCSPISGHRSVSWYQQTPGQGLQFLFEYFSETQRNKGNFPGRFSGRQFSNSRSEMNVSTLELGDSALYLCASREGQNTEAFFGQGTRLTVV.

Written as DNA, the CDR3 is TGCGCCAGCAGCTTGCACCAGAATAATGAAAAACTGTTTTTT. Translation: CASSLHQNNEKLFF. The chain uses TRBV5-1 and TRBJ1-4, with unresolved D. V was clipped by 1 base and J by 4 bases, with 8 bases between them. The germline V gene encodes CDR1 SGHRS and CDR2 YFSETQ. The CDR3 has 14 amino acids.

The chain employs TRBV30 and TRBJ1-4, with D perhaps TRBD1 (5 bases). The CDR3 runs to 13 residues. The germline V and J ends were trimmed by 2 bases and 8 bases, with 12 bases remaining between them. The V gene's germline CDR1 is GTSNPN and CDR2 SVGIG (reference sequence). The CDR3 bases are TGTGCCTGGAGTTGGCAGGGAGGGGAAAAACTGTTTTTT. It yields the protein CAWSWQGGEKLFF.